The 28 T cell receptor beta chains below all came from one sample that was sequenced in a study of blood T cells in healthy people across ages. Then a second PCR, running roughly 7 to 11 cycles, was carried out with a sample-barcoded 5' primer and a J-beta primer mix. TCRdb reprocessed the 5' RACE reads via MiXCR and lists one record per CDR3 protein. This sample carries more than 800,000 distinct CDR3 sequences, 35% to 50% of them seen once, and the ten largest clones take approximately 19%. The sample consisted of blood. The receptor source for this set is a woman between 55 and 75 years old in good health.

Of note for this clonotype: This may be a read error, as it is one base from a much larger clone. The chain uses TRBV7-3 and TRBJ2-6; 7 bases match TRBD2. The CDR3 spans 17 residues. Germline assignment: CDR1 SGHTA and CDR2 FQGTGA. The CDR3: CASNLLALGSGANVLTF. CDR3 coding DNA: TGTGCCAGCAACTTACTAGCGCTGGGCTCTGGGGCCAACGTCCTGACTTTC.

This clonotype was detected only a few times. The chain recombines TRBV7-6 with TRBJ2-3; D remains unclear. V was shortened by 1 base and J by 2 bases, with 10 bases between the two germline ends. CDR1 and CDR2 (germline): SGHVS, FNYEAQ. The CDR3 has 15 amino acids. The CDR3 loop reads CASSLGTFSTDTQYF. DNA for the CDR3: TGTGCCAGCAGCTTAGGGACCTTCTCCACAGATACGCAGTATTTT.

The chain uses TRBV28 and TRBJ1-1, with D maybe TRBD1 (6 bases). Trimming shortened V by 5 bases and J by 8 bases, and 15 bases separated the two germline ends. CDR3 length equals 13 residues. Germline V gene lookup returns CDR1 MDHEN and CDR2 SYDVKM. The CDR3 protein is CASSPGRTAEAFF. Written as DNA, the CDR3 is TGTGCCAGCAGTCCTGGTCGGACAGCCGAAGCTTTCTTT. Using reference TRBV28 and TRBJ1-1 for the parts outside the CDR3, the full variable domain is DVKVTQSSRYLVKRTGEKVFLECVQDMDHENMFWYRQDPGLGLRLIYFSYDVKMKEKGDIPEGYSVSREKKERFSLILESASTNQTSMYLCASSPGRTAEAFFGQGTRLTVV.

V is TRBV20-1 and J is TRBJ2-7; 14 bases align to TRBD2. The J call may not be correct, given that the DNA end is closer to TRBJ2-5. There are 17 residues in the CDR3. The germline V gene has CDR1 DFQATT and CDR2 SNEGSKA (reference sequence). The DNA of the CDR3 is TGCAGTGCTAGAGATCCCGGGACTAGCGGGAGAGTAGAGACCCAGTACTTC. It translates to CSARDPGTSGRVETQYF.

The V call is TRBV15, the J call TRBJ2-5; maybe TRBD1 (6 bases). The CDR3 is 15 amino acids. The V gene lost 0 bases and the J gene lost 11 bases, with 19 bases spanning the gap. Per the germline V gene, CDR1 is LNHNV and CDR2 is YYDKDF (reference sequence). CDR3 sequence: CATSRDTGGPYGQYF. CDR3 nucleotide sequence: TGTGCCACCAGCAGAGATACTGGGGGCCCCTACGGGCAGTACTTC.

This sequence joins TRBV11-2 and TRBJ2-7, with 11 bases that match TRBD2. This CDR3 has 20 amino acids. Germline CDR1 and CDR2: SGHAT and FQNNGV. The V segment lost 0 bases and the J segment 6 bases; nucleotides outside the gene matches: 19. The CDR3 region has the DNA TGTGCCAGCAGCTTAGATGGGACAGCCCTTAGCGGGAGGGCCCTCGGCGAGCAGTACTTC. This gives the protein CASSLDGTALSGRALGEQYF. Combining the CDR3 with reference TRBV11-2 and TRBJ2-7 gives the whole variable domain EAGVAQSPRYKIIEKRQSVAFWCNPISGHATLYWYQQILGQGPKLLIQFQNNGVVDDSQLPKDRFSAERLKGVDSTLKIQPAKLEDSAVYLCASSLDGTALSGRALGEQYFGPGTRLTVT.

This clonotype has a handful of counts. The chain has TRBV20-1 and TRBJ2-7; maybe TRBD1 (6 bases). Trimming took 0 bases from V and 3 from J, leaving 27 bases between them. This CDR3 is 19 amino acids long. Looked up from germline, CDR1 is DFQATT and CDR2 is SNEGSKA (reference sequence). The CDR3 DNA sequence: TGCAGTGCTAGAGACCTCTCACCTAACGATCGGGACAACCACTACGAGCAGTACTTC. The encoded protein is CSARDLSPNDRDNHYEQYF.

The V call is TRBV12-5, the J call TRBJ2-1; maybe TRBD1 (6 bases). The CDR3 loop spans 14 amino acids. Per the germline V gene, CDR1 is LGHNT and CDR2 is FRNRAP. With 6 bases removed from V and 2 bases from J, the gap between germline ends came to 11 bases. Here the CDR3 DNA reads TGTGCTAGTGGCGCACAGGGTACCTACAATGAGCAGTTCTTC. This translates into CASGAQGTYNEQFF.

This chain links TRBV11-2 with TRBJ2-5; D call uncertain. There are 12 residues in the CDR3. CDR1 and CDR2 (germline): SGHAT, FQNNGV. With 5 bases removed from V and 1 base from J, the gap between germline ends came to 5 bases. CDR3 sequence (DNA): TGTGCCAGCAGCAATATCCAAGAGACCCAGTACTTC. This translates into CASSNIQETQYF. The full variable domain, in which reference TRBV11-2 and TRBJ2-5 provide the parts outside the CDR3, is EAGVAQSPRYKIIEKRQSVAFWCNPISGHATLYWYQQILGQGPKLLIQFQNNGVVDDSQLPKDRFSAERLKGVDSTLKIQPAKLEDSAVYLCASSNIQETQYFGPGTRLLVL.

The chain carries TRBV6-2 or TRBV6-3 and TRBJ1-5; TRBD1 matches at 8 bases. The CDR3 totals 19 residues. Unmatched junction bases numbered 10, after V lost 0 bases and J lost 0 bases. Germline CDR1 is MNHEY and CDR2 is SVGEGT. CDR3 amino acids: CASSYSIDRGSYSNQPQHF. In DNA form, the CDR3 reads TGTGCCAGCAGTTACTCGATAGACAGGGGATCCTATAGCAATCAGCCCCAGCATTTT.

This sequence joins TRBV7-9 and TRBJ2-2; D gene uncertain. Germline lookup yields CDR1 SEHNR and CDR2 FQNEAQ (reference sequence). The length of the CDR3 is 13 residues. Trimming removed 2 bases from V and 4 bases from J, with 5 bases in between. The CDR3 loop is CASSLLGTGELFF. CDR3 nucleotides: TGTGCCAGCAGCTTATTGGGCACCGGGGAGCTGTTTTTT.

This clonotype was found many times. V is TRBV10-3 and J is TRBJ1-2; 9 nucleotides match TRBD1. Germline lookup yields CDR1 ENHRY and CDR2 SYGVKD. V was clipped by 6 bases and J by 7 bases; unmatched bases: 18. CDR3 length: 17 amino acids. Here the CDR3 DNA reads TGTGCCATCAGCGCACCTCCCACCACAGGGGGCTTGGGTGGCTACACCTTC. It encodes CAISAPPTTGGLGGYTF.

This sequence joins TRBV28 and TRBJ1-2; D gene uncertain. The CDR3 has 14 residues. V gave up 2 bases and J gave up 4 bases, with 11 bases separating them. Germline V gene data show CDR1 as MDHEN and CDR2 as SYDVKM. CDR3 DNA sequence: TGTGCCAGCAGTTTAGCTGGACTGCTCTATGGCTACACCTTC. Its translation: CASSLAGLLYGYTF.

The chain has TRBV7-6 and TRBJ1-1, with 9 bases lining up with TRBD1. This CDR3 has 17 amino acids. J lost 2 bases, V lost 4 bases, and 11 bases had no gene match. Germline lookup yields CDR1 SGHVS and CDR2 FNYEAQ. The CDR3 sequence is CASSSPRTGDFNTEAFF. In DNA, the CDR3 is TGTGCCAGCAGCTCCCCCAGGACAGGGGATTTTAACACTGAAGCTTTCTTT.

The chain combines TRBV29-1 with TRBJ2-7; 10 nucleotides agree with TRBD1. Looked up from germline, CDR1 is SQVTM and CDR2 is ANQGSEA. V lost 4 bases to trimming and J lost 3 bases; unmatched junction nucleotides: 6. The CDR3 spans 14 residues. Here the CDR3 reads CSVVIGTGVYEQYF. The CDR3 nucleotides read TGCAGCGTTGTAATTGGGACAGGGGTCTACGAGCAGTACTTC.

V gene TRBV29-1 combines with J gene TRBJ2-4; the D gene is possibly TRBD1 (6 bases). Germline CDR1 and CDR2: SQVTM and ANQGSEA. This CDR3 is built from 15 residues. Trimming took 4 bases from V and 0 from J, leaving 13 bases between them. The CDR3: CSVVGQTLAKNIQYF. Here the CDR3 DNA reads TGCAGCGTTGTCGGACAGACACTAGCCAAAAACATTCAGTACTTC.

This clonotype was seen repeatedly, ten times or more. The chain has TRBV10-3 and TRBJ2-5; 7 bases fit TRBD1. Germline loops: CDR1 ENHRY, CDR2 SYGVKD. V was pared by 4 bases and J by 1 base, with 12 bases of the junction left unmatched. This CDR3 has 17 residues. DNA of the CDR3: TGTGCCATCAGTGGGGAACAGGGGACAGACCTCCAAGAGACCCAGTACTTC. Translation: CAISGEQGTDLQETQYF.

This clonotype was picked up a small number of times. In DNA, the CDR3 is TGTGCCAGCAGTTTGGGACCACCGGTTAATGAGCAGTTCTTC. It is translated as CASSLGPPVNEQFF. The chain carries TRBV12-3 or TRBV12-4 and TRBJ2-1, with D perhaps TRBD1 or TRBD2 (5 bases each). The CDR3 loop spans 14 amino acids. The germline V and J ends were trimmed by 3 bases and 7 bases, with 13 bases remaining between them.

The CDR3 here is CSVAASTRSTDTQYF. The CDR3 DNA is TGCAGCGTTGCGGCTAGCACTCGTAGCACAGATACGCAGTATTTT. This chain connects TRBV29-1 to TRBJ2-3, with a possible D match to TRBD2 (5 bases). Germline V gene lookup returns CDR1 SQVTM and CDR2 ANQGSEA. The V and J ends lost 4 bases and 0 bases respectively, with 14 bases between them. The CDR3 is 15 residues long.

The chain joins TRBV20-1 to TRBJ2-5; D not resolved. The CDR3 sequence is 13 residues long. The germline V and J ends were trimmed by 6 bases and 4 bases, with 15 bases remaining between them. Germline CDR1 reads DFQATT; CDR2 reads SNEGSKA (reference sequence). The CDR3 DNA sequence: TGCAGTGCCAACGGTGGGGTGGTAGAGACCCAGTACTTC. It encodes CSANGGVVETQYF.

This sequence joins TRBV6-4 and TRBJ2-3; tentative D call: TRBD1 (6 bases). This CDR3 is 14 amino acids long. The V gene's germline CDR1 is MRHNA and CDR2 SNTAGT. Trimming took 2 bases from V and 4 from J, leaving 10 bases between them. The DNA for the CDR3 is TGTGCCAGCAGTGACCGAGGGGGATCAGATACGCAGTATTTT. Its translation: CASSDRGGSDTQYF.

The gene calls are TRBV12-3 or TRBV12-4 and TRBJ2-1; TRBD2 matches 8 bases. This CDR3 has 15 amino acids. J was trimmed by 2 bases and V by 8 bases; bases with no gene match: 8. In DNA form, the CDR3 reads TGTGCCAGCCGAACGAGCGGGAGTACCTACAATGAGCAGTTCTTC. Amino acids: CASRTSGSTYNEQFF.

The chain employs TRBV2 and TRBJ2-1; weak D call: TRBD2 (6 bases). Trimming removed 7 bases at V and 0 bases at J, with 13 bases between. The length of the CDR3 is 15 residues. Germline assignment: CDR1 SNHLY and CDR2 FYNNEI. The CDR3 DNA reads TGTGCCAGCAAGCTAGCGACCAGCTCCTACAATGAGCAGTTCTTC. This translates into CASKLATSSYNEQFF.

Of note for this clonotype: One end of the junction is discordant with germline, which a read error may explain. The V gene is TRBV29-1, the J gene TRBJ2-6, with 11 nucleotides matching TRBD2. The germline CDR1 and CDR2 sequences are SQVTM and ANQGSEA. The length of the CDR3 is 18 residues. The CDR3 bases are TGCAGCGTTGGGCAGGGACTAGCGGAGCTCTCTGGGACCAACGTCCTGACTTTC. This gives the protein CSVGQGLAELSGTNVLTF.

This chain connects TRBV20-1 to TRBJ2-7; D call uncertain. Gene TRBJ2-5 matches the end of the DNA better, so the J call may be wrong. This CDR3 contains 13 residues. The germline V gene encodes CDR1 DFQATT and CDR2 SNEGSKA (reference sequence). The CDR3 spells CSARGTGPETQYF. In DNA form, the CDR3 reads TGCAGTGCTAGAGGGACCGGTCCAGAGACCCAGTACTTC.

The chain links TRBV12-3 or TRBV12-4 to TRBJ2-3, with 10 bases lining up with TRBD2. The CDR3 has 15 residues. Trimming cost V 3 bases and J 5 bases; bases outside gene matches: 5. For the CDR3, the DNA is TGTGCCAGCAGTTTCCTAGCGGGAGCGGAAGATACGCAGTATTTT. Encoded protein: CASSFLAGAEDTQYF.

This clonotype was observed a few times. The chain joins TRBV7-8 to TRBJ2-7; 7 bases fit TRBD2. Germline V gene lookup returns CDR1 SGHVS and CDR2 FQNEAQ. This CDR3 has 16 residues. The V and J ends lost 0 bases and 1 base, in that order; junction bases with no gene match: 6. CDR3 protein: CASSLAGTTVSYEQYF. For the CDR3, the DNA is TGTGCCAGCAGCTTAGCGGGGACTACCGTGTCCTACGAGCAGTACTTC.

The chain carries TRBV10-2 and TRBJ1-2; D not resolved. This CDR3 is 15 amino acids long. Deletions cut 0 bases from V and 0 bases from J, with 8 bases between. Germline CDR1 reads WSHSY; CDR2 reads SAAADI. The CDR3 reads CASSESLRANYGYTF. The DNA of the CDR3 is TGCGCCAGCAGTGAGTCGCTCCGGGCTAACTATGGCTACACCTTC.